The source of this TCR beta chain is a study of blood T cell repertoires in COVID-19. Sequencing was performed with immunoSEQ multiplex PCR; in TCRdb, only in-frame clones are kept and a portion is missing. Here the sample spans about 250,000 clones, about four fifths being singletons. The V and J ends lost 0 bases and 6 bases respectively, with 12 bases between them. The CDR3 length is 15 residues. Germline V lookup: CDR1 MNHEY, CDR2 SVGEGT. Sample: peripheral blood. This clonotype was obtained from a man at least 80 years old with acute or convalescent COVID-19. This chain joins TRBV6-2 or TRBV6-3 and TRBJ1-5; possible D gene TRBD1, 6 bases. In nucleotides, the CDR3 is TGTGCCAGCAGTTACTCCCCAGGGGAGGGTCAGCCCCAGCATTTT. Amino acid sequence: CASSYSPGEGQPQHF.